This entry lists 21 T cell receptor beta chains sequenced from one sample in a study of shared clonotypes between healthy human individuals. The naive CD8 subset, CD45RO-negative cells positively selected for CCR7, excluded terminally differentiated effector memory CD45RA+ cells. Assay used: immunoSEQ multiplex PCR; TCRdb lists only in-frame clones, some missing. Of hundreds of thousands of clones in the sample, 90% to 95% were seen once. What was sequenced was naive CD8+ T cells sorted from blood. The source is a woman younger than 45 in good health.

This chain joins TRBV19 and TRBJ2-1, with 7 bases aligning to TRBD1. With V trimmed by 2 bases and J by 5 bases, 6 bases remained unmatched. The CDR3 is 15 residues long. CDR1 and CDR2 (germline): LNHDA, SQIVND (reference sequence). CDR3 protein: CASSIISRGNNEQFF. Here the CDR3 DNA reads TGTGCCAGTAGTATAATAAGCAGGGGGAACAATGAGCAGTTCTTC.

This chain joins TRBV7-9 and TRBJ1-2; 9 nucleotides line up with TRBD1. Trimming took 4 bases from V and 7 from J; bases not matched to a gene: 7. This CDR3 is built from 14 residues. Germline CDR1 reads SEHNR; CDR2 reads FQNEAQ (reference sequence). The DNA of the CDR3 is TGTGCCAGCAGCTCCTCGGGACAGGGCGCTGGCTACACCTTC. As protein: CASSSSGQGAGYTF.

The J gene is TRBJ1-2, the V gene TRBV4-1; TRBD1 aligns across 10 bases. V shed 5 bases and J 4 bases; nucleotides not matched to a gene: 7. This CDR3 is built from 15 residues. Germline V CDR1 and CDR2: MGHRA, YSYEKL. CDR3 sequence (DNA): TGCGCCAGCAGCTTGGGGACAGGGGCCCTCTATGGCTACACCTTC. Protein product: CASSLGTGALYGYTF.

This clone came up a few times. The chain has TRBV5-4 and TRBJ1-3; no definite D call. The CDR3 covers 12 residues. Germline assignment: CDR1 SGHNT and CDR2 YYREEE (reference sequence). The ends were cut back, 9 bases at V and 8 bases at J, with 15 bases in the middle. The CDR3 loop is CATYGPPDTIYF. In DNA form, the CDR3 reads TGTGCCACCTATGGCCCTCCAGACACCATATATTTT.

The gene calls are TRBV13 and TRBJ2-1; D might be TRBD2 (5 bases). Germline lookup yields CDR1 PRHDT and CDR2 FYEKMQ (reference sequence). The CDR3 has 14 residues. Between the trimmed V and J ends, which lost 5 bases and 9 bases, there was a span of 17 bases. Here the CDR3 reads CASSPGLEVREQFF. Here the CDR3 DNA reads TGTGCCAGCAGCCCAGGCCTGGAGGTTCGTGAGCAGTTCTTC.

This rearrangement joins TRBV9 to TRBJ1-4; D gene uncertain. V lost 3 bases to trimming and J lost 0 bases, with 12 bases between them. This CDR3 region has 16 residues. From germline, CDR1 is SGDLS and CDR2 YYNGEE. CDR3: CASSADQEATNEKLFF. The CDR3 bases are TGTGCCAGCAGCGCAGATCAGGAGGCAACTAATGAAAAACTGTTTTTT.

The gene calls are TRBV9 and TRBJ1-3; maybe TRBD1 (5 bases). The CDR3 has 14 residues. V was trimmed by 3 bases and J by 1 base, leaving 8 bases between them. CDR1 SGDLS and CDR2 YYNGEE come from the germline V gene. The CDR3 DNA sequence: TGTGCCAGCAGCGCGGGGGAATCTGGAAACACCATATATTTT. It translates to CASSAGESGNTIYF.

This chain uses TRBV28 with TRBJ2-2; 13 bases are shared with TRBD2. CDR1 is MDHEN and CDR2 is SYDVKM in the germline V gene. The J segment lost 2 bases and the V segment lost 4 bases, leaving 4 bases of the junction unmatched. The CDR3 spans 17 residues. This CDR3 reads CASSSRLAGGNTGELFF. The DNA of the CDR3 is TGTGCCAGCAGTTCGAGACTAGCGGGAGGCAACACCGGGGAGCTGTTTTTT.

This chain uses TRBV4-2 with TRBJ2-6, with unresolved D. Germline V gene lookup returns CDR1 LGHNA and CDR2 YNFKEQ. The ends were cut back, 0 bases at V and 1 base at J, with 16 bases in the middle. This CDR3 contains 19 residues. CDR3 protein: CASSQDQAQSLSGANVLTF. In DNA form, the CDR3 reads TGTGCCAGCAGCCAAGACCAGGCACAGAGCTTATCTGGGGCCAACGTCCTGACTTTC.

This clone was seen a handful of times. CDR3 nucleotide sequence: TGTGCCAGCAGCTGGGAACTCGCTGAAGCTTTCTTT. Translation: CASSWELAEAFF. V usage is TRBV7-9 and J usage is TRBJ1-1; D not certain. V lost 4 bases to trimming and J lost 6 bases, with 9 bases between them. This CDR3 has 12 residues. CDR1 is SEHNR, CDR2 FQNEAQ, per germline (reference sequence).

The V gene is TRBV7-9, the J gene TRBJ2-7, with 9 bases lining up with TRBD1. With 5 bases clipped from V and 2 bases from J, the junction kept 4 bases outside the gene matches. The CDR3 has 14 residues. Germline V gene sequence: CDR1 SEHNR, CDR2 FQNEAQ (reference sequence). Here the CDR3 reads CASSPTGGTYEQYF. The CDR3 coding sequence is TGTGCCAGCAGCCCGACAGGGGGTACCTACGAGCAGTACTTC.

The genes are TRBV7-2 and TRBJ2-1; the match to TRBD1 covers 7 bases. V shed 0 bases and J 4 bases; nucleotides not matched to a gene: 0. The CDR3 sequence is 14 residues long. The germline V gene has CDR1 SGHTA and CDR2 FQGNSA. CDR3 coding DNA: TGTGCCAGCAGCTTAGCCAGGGGGTACAATGAGCAGTTCTTC. Protein sequence: CASSLARGYNEQFF.

The chain couples TRBV28 to TRBJ2-2; D is perhaps TRBD2 (5 bases). Germline V gene sequence: CDR1 MDHEN, CDR2 SYDVKM. This CDR3 contains 15 residues. The V and J ends lost 1 base and 6 bases respectively, with 12 bases between them. The CDR3 region is CASSLFGMVAGELFF. The CDR3 DNA reads TGTGCCAGCAGTTTATTCGGGATGGTCGCCGGGGAGCTGTTTTTT.

The chain uses TRBV7-8 and TRBJ2-1; 10 positions agree with TRBD2. CDR1 SGHVS and CDR2 FQNEAQ come from the germline V gene. The CDR3 runs to 18 residues. Trimming at V came to 1 base and at J to 7 bases, leaving 13 bases not matched to a gene. For the CDR3, the DNA is TGTGCCAGCAGCTTAGTAGTTTCGAGCGGGAGGGCCTTAAATGAGCAGTTCTTC. Residues: CASSLVVSSGRALNEQFF.

This clone appeared a single time. The chain couples TRBV5-6 to TRBJ2-1, with TRBD2 identical over 7 bases. With 4 bases clipped from V and 10 bases from J, the junction kept 20 bases outside the gene matches. The CDR3 loop spans 17 amino acids. The germline gives CDR1 SGHDT, CDR2 YYEEEE. CDR3 sequence: CASSPLGEGPGPQEQFF. CDR3 nucleotide sequence: TGTGCCAGCAGCCCCCTAGGGGAGGGCCCTGGTCCCCAGGAGCAGTTCTTC.

The J gene is TRBJ2-1, the V gene TRBV6-5; TRBD1 aligns across 10 bases. Unmatched junction bases numbered 5, after V lost 5 bases and J lost 4 bases. There are 15 residues in the CDR3. Germline V gives CDR1 MNHEY, CDR2 SVGAGI. CDR3 protein: CASSHGQGGYNEQFF. In DNA, the CDR3 is TGTGCCAGCAGTCACGGACAGGGGGGGTACAATGAGCAGTTCTTC.

The gene calls are TRBV9 and TRBJ2-3, with D tentatively TRBD1 (5 bases). The CDR3 has 16 residues. CDR1 is SGDLS and CDR2 is YYNGEE in the germline V gene. Trimming removed 3 bases from V and 3 bases from J, with 17 bases in between. CDR3 nucleotides: TGTGCCAGCAGCGCCGAAGGGGCGGCTGGGACAGATACGCAGTATTTT. Its translation is CASSAEGAAGTDTQYF.

V gene TRBV13 combines with J gene TRBJ2-7; D not resolved. The CDR3 contains 12 residues. Deletions cut 0 bases from V and 11 bases from J, with 11 bases between. The germline V gene encodes CDR1 PRHDT and CDR2 FYEKMQ (reference sequence). DNA of the CDR3: TGTGCCAGCAGCTTAGGTGGGCTACGGGAGTACTTC. Protein sequence: CASSLGGLREYF.

CDR3 DNA: TGTGCCAGCAGTTTGGGACAGGGGGCTTTCTACGAGCAGTACTTC. This sequence encodes CASSLGQGAFYEQYF. The chain recombines TRBV28 with TRBJ2-7; 12 bases are a match to TRBD1. The CDR3 extends over 15 amino acids. After removal of 3 bases from V and 3 bases from J, the junction contained 3 bases not matched to a gene. The germline V gene encodes CDR1 MDHEN and CDR2 SYDVKM. The whole variable domain, remainder taken from reference TRBV28 and TRBJ2-7, is DVKVTQSSRYLVKRTGEKVFLECVQDMDHENMFWYRQDPGLGLRLIYFSYDVKMKEKGDIPEGYSVSREKKERFSLILESASTNQTSMYLCASSLGQGAFYEQYFGPGTRLTVT.

V usage is TRBV27 and J usage is TRBJ2-7; possible D gene TRBD2, 6 bases. Germline CDR1 and CDR2: MNHEY and SMNVEV (reference sequence). There are 16 residues in the CDR3. V was clipped by 3 bases and J by 6 bases, with 21 bases between them. The CDR3 nucleotides are TGTGCCAGCAGTTTTGGTGTCGGGATAGCGGCAGCCGAGCAGTACTTC. Translating gives CASSFGVGIAAAEQYF.

The chain carries TRBV25-1 and TRBJ2-5; 8 bases align to TRBD1. CDR3 length: 13 residues. The trim removed 10 bases at V and 2 bases at J, leaving 6 bases unmatched. Per the germline V gene, CDR1 is MGHDK and CDR2 is SYGVNS. CDR3 nucleotide sequence: TGTGCCACCGCGGACAGGGCACAAGAGACCCAGTACTTC. Protein product: CATADRAQETQYF. The variable domain in full, completed from reference TRBV25-1 and TRBJ2-5, reads EADIYQTPRYLVIGTGKKITLECSQTMGHDKMYWYQQDPGMELHLIHYSYGVNSTEKGDLSSESTVSRIRTEHFPLTLESARPSHTSQYLCATADRAQETQYFGPGTRLLVL.